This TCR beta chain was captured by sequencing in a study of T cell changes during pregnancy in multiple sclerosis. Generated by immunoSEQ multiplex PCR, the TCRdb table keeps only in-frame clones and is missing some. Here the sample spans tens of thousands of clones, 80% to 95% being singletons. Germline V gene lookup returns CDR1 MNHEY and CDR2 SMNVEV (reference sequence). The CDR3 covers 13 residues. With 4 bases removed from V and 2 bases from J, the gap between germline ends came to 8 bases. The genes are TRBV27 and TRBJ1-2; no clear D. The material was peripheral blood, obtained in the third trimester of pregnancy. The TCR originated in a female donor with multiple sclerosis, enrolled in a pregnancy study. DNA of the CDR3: TGTGCCAGCAGTTACTACGGGAACTATGGCTACACCTTC. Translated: CASSYYGNYGYTF.